This T cell receptor (beta chain) was identified during a study of T cells in Graves' hyperthyroidism and ophthalmopathy (dated by TCRdb to the late 2010s). For context, the study as a whole: Peripheral blood samples were taken at the time of initial diagnosis, prior to any treatment. The approximately 90 discovery patients were divided at random into training and test sets in a 7:3 ratio. TCR V-J signatures able to tell the groups apart were searched for in a discovery cohort of 100 or so patients, of whom over 40 had Graves' ophthalmopathy and around 56 had stable Graves' hyperthyroidism. According to the paper, TCR Vbeta CDR3 sequencing was carried out on 120 to 150 peripheral blood samples, which came from 40 to 45 ophthalmopathy, approximately 72 hyperthyroidism and around 17 progressor patients. In addition, the study compared T-cell repertoires in thyroid tissue and in blood from about six Graves' hyperthyroidism patients. Whether ophthalmopathy could be predicted prospectively was tested in an independent validation cohort made up of approximately 19 hyperthyroidism patients plus 17 patients who later progressed to ophthalmopathy. After sampling, hyperthyroidism patients received methimazole starting at 30 mg daily, and ophthalmopathy patients received high-dose intravenous methylprednisolone.

This clonotype has a count of ten or more. Its target antigen remains unknown. No base-level quality is on record; no much larger clone is a single base apart. The TCR beta CDR3 regions were amplified from RNA transcripts. For the first round of RT-PCR on the TCR CDR3, the HTBI primer set was used together with the Qiagen OneStep RT-PCR kit. Libraries were constructed in a second round of multiplex PCR, after which size selection and purification were performed. Paired-end sequencing of the libraries was performed with 100 bp reads on an Illumina HiSeq2000. From the authors' description of their analysis: SOAPnuke was used to process the raw data, throwing out any read that contained adapters or uncalled bases, had a mean Phred below 15, or lacked an exact constant-primer or identifier match. COPE v1.2.5 was used to merge high-quality paired reads, and clonotypes were defined as unique nucleotide sequences. Clonotypes were aligned to IMGT TRBV, TRBD and TRBJ reference segments using MiTCR v1.1. Analysis was restricted to V-J combinations with a frequency above 0.0001, which covered roughly 99% of repertoires. The TCS score was defined as the ratio of F50 (clonal expansion) to E x V (chaos), calculated using BLOSUM62-based TCRdist between CDR3 peptides within each V-J. Welch's t-statistics and random forest reduced some 510 V-J features to roughly 13, which were used in a naive Bayes classifier (R e1071). TCRdb trimmed public reads at Q25 via fastp, called clones via MiXCR and kept in-frame beta chains. Under each unique CDR3 protein, matching rows form one entry showing the most common genes and DNA. The V and J calls and clone size are TCRdb's, not the authors'. The sample data list about 710,000 distinct CDR3 sequences, and over 15% of these were observed just once. The top ten clonotypes cover approximately 8.4% of the sample.

Graves' hyperthyroidism was defined as stable when no progression to ophthalmopathy occurred over 18 months of follow-up. Hyperthyroidism patients were aged 18 to 65 years and newly diagnosed, with disease duration of less than 2 months. The study excluded patients with uncontrolled infections, other autoimmune diseases, pregnancy or lactation. Diagnoses relied on clinical symptoms, serum thyroxine and TRAb, thyroid ultrasound and orbital computed tomography. PBMCs were separated from 10 ml of fresh peripheral blood using Ficoll-Paque density gradient centrifugation. Trizol reagent was used to extract total RNA, and RNA quality was then checked on an Agilent 2100 Bioanalyzer. Broader findings and caveats from the paper: In validation, the model predicted progression to ophthalmopathy with approximately 71% sensitivity and roughly 75% specificity, a median of approximately 6.5 months before onset. A 13 V-J signature model separated ophthalmopathy from stable hyperthyroidism, with roughly 88% sensitivity and 81.08% specificity in cross-validation and 80%/75% in testing. Most expanded thyroid clonotypes (frequency above 0.001) were also detected in blood, a finding suggesting that blood repertoires may reflect thyroid immune responses. No statistical method was used to set the sample size in advance, and investigators knew the group allocation.

This TCR was recovered from a man between 18 and 35 years old with Graves' hyperthyroidism. Sequences were obtained from blood.

The sequenced DNA is TGTGCCAGCAGTGCCGGGACAGGGGTGGATCAGCCCCAGCATTTT. This translates into CASSAGTGVDQPQHF. The chain is assembled from TRBV2 and TRBJ1-5, and TRBD1 aligns with 10 junction nucleotides. V and J are trimmed by 4 bases and 5 bases, and the gene matches miss 5 bases of the junction. Taken from the germline V gene, the CDR1 and CDR2 loops are SNHLY and FYNNEI. There are 15 amino acids in the CDR3, from cysteine to phenylalanine inclusive. The only DNA kept is the CDR3, 45 bases in frame from the first base. Reference TRBV2 and TRBJ1-5 genes cover what lies past the CDR3, so the full variable domain is EPEVTQTPSHQVTQMGQEVILRCVPISNHLYFYWYRQILGQKVEFLVSFYNNEISEKSEIFDDQFSVERPDGSNFTLKIRSTKLEDSAMYFCASSAGTGVDQPQHFGDGTRLSIL.